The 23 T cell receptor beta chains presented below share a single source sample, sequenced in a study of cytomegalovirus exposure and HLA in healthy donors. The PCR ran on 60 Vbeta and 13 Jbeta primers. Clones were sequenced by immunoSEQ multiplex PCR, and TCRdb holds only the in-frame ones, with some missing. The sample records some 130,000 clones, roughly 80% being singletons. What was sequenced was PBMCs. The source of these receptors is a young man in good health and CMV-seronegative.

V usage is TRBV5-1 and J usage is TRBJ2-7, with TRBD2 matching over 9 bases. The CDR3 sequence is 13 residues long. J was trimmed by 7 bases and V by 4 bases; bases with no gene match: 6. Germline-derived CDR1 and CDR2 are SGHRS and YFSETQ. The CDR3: CASSPGLAYEQYF. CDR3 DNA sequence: TGCGCCAGCAGCCCCGGACTAGCGTATGAGCAGTACTTC.

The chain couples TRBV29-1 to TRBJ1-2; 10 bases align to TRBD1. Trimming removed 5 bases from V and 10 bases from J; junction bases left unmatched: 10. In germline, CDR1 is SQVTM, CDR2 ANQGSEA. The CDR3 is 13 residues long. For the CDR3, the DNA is TGCAGCGTTACCCCGGGACAGGGGCCTCCCTACACCTTC. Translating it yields CSVTPGQGPPYTF. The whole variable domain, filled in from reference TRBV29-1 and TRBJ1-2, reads SAVISQKPSRDICQRGTSLTIQCQVDSQVTMMFWYRQQPGQSLTLIATANQGSEATYESGFVIDKFPISRPNLTFSTLTVSNMSPEDSSIYLCSVTPGQGPPYTFGSGTRLTVV.

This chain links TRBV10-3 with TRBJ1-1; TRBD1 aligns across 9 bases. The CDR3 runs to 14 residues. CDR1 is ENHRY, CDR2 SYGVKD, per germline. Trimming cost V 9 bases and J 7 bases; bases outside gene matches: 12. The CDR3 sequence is CAITSGTGKSEAFF. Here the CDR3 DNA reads TGTGCCATTACCTCCGGGACAGGGAAAAGTGAAGCTTTCTTT.

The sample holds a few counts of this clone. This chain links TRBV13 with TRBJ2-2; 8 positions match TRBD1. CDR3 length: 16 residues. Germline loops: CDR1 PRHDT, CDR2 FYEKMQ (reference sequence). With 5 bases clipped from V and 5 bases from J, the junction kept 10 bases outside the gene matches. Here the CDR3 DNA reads TGTGCCAGCAGCCTGCGACAGGGGAGAGGGACCGGGGAGCTGTTTTTT. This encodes CASSLRQGRGTGELFF.

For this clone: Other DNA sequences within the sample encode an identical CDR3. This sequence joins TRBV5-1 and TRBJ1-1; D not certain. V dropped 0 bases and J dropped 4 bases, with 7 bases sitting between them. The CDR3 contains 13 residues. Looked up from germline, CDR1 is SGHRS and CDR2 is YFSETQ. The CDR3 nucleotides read TGCGCCAGCAGCTTGGCGGCGGGCACTGAAGCTTTCTTT. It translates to CASSLAAGTEAFF.

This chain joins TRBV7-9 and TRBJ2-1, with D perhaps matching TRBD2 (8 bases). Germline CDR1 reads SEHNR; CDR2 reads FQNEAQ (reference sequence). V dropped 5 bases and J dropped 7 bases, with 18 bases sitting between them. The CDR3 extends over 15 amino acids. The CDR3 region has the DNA TGTGCCAGCAGCCCCGGGAGGGGGCACTCGAATGAGCAGTTCTTC. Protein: CASSPGRGHSNEQFF.

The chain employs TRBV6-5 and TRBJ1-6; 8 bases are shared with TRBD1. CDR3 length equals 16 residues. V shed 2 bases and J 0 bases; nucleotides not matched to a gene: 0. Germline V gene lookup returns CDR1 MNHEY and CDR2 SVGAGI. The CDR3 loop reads CASSYGQGSYNSPLHF. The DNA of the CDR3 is TGTGCCAGCAGTTACGGACAGGGCTCCTATAATTCACCCCTCCACTTT.

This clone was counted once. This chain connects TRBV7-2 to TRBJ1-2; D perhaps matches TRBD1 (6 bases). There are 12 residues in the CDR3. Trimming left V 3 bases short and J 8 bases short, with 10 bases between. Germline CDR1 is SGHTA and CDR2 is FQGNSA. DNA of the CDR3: TGTGCCAGCAGCTTGCCGACAGGCGGCTACACCTTC. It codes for CASSLPTGGYTF.

CDR3 sequence reads: CASSGMGLPSEKLFF. The DNA of the CDR3 is TGTGCCAGCAGCGGAATGGGACTCCCCTCTGAAAAACTGTTTTTT. This chain links TRBV25-1 with TRBJ1-4, with D maybe TRBD1 (5 bases). Trimming pared 6 bases from V and 7 bases from J, leaving 18 bases between. Germline CDR1 is MGHDK and CDR2 is SYGVNS. The CDR3 has 15 amino acids.

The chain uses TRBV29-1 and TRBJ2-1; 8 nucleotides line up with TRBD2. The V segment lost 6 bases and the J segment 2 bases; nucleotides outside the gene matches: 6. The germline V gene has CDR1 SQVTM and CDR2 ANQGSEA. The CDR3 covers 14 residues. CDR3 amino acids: CSVRTSSPYNEQFF. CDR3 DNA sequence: TGCAGCGTGAGGACTAGCTCTCCCTACAATGAGCAGTTCTTC.

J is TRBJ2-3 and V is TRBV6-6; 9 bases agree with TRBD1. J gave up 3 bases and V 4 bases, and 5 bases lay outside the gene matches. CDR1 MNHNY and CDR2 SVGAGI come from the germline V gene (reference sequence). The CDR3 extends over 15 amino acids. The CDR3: CASSFDRGITDTQYF. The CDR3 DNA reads TGTGCCAGCAGTTTTGACAGGGGGATTACAGATACGCAGTATTTT.

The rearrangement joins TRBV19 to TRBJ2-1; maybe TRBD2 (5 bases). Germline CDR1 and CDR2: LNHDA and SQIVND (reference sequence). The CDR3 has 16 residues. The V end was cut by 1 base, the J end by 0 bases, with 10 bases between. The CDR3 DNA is TGTGCCAGTAGTATAGTGCGGGTCAGCTCCTACAATGAGCAGTTCTTC. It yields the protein CASSIVRVSSYNEQFF.

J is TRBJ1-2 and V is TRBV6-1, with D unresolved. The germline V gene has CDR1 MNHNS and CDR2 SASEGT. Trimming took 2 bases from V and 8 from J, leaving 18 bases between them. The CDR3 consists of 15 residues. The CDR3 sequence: CASSERRTALLGYTF. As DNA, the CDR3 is TGTGCCAGCAGTGAAAGGAGGACGGCGCTTTTAGGCTACACCTTC.

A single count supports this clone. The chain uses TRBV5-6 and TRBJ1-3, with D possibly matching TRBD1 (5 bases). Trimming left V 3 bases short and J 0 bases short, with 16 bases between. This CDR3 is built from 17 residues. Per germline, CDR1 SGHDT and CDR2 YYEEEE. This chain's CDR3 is CASSYDSHPSSGNTIYF. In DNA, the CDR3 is TGTGCCAGCAGCTATGACAGCCACCCGAGCTCTGGAAACACCATATATTTT. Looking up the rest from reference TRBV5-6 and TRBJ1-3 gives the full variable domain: DAGVTQSPTHLIKTRGQQVTLRCSPKSGHDTVSWYQQALGQGPQFIFQYYEEEERQRGNFPDRFSGHQFPNYSSELNVNALLLGDSALYLCASSYDSHPSSGNTIYFGEGSWLTVV.

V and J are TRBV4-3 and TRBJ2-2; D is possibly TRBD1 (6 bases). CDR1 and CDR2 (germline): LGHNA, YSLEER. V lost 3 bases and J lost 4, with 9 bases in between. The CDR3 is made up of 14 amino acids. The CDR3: CASSQGAGTGELFF. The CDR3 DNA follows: TGCGCCAGCAGCCAGGGGGCCGGCACCGGGGAGCTGTTTTTT.

The chain's CDR3 is CASSSSGGKKNEQFF. CDR3 DNA sequence: TGTGCCAGTAGTAGTAGCGGGGGCAAAAAGAATGAGCAGTTCTTC. The chain joins TRBV19 to TRBJ2-1, with 9 bases identical to TRBD2. J lost 7 bases, V lost 4 bases, and 8 bases had no gene match. The CDR3 covers 15 residues. Per germline, CDR1 LNHDA and CDR2 SQIVND (reference sequence). Combining the CDR3 with reference TRBV19 and TRBJ2-1 gives the whole variable domain DGGITQSPKYLFRKEGQNVTLSCEQNLNHDAMYWYRQDPGQGLRLIYYSQIVNDFQKGDIAEGYSVSREKKESFPLTVTSAQKNPTAFYLCASSSSGGKKNEQFFGPGTRLTVL.

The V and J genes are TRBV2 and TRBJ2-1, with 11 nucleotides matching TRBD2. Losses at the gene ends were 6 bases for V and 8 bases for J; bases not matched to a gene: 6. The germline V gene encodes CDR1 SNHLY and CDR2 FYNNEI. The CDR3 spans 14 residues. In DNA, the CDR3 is TGTGCCAGCAGGGTTACTAGCGGGGGCTATGAGCAGTTCTTC. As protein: CASRVTSGGYEQFF.

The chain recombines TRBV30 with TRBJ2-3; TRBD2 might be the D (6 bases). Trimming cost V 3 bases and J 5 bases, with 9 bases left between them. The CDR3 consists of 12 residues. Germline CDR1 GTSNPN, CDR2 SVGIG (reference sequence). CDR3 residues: CAWSGGGDTQYF. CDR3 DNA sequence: TGTGCCTGGAGCGGGGGTGGAGATACGCAGTATTTT.

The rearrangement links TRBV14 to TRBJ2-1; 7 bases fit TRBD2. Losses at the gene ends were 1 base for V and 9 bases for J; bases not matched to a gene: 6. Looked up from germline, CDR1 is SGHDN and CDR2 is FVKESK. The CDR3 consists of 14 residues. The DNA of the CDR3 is TGTGCCAGCAGCCAAGTTGGGGGGGAGGGTGAGCAGTTCTTC. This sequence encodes CASSQVGGEGEQFF.

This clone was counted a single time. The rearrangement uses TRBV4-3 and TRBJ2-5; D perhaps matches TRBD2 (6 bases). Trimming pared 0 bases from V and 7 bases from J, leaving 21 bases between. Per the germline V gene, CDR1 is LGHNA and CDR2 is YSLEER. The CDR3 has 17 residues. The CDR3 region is CASSQEMAQGGGSTQYF. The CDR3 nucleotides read TGCGCCAGCAGCCAAGAGATGGCGCAGGGTGGGGGGTCGACCCAGTACTTC.

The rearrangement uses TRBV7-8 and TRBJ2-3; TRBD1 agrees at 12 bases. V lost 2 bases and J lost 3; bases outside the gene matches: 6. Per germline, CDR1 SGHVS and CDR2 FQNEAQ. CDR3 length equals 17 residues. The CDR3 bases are TGTGCCAGCAGCTTAACCGGGACAGGGGGCGAAACAGATACGCAGTATTTT. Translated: CASSLTGTGGETDTQYF.

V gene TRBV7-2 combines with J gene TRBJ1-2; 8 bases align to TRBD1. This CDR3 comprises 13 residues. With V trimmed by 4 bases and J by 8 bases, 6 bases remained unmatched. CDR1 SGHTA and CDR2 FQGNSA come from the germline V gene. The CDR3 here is CASSSADRAGYTF. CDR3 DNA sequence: TGTGCCAGCAGCTCCGCGGACAGGGCGGGCTACACCTTC.

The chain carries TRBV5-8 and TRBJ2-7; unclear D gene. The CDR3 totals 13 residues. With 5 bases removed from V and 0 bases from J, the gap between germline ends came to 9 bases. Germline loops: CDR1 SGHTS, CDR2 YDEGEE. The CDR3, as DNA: TGTGCCAGCAGGGGCTATAGCTCCTACGAGCAGTACTTC. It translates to CASRGYSSYEQYF.